Listed below are T cell receptor beta chains from one sample, sequenced in a study of shared clonotypes between healthy human individuals. Using immunoSEQ multiplex PCR, the repertoire was profiled, and TCRdb retains in-frame clones only, with some absent. This sample carries millions of clones, approximately 94% of them seen once, and the ten largest clones take around 1.1%. The specimen sequenced was naive CD8+ T cells sorted from blood. The receptors derive from a man aged 18 to 35 in good health. Both conserved end residues are part of each CDR3. A D gene is named only where the DNA matches it firmly. Clone size is not always given. Where it is, it says once, few, many or a class for expanded clones.

j_call: TRBJ1-2
clone_size: .
v_call: TRBV27
d_call: .
cdr3_length: 14
cdr3_nt: TGTGCCAGCAGCGAGCGGGGGGCGGTGTATGGCTACACCTTC
cdr3_aa: CASSERGAVYGYTF

j_call: TRBJ2-1
clone_size: .
v_call: TRBV6-5
d_call: TRBD2
cdr3_length: 15
cdr3_nt: TGTGCCAGCAGTACTCGGACTAGCGGGAGCAATGAGCAGTTCTTC
cdr3_aa: CASSTRTSGSNEQFF

j_call: TRBJ2-7
clone_size: .
v_call: TRBV7-9
d_call: .
cdr3_length: 13
cdr3_nt: TGTGCCAGCAGCTTAGCGCTACACCCCGAGCAGTACTTC
cdr3_aa: CASSLALHPEQYF

j_call: TRBJ2-7
clone_size: .
v_call: TRBV11-2
d_call: TRBD2
cdr3_length: 19
cdr3_nt: TGTGCCAGCAGCCTCCCGGCGACTAGCGGGGGGACACTTTCCTACGAGCAGTACTTC
cdr3_aa: CASSLPATSGGTLSYEQYF

j_call: TRBJ2-1
clone_size: once
v_call: TRBV11-1
d_call: .
cdr3_length: 13
cdr3_nt: TGTGCCAGCAGCTTAGCCCACTTCAATGAGCAGTTCTTC
cdr3_aa: CASSLAHFNEQFF

j_call: TRBJ2-5
clone_size: .
v_call: TRBV10-3
d_call: .
cdr3_length: 14
cdr3_nt: TGTGCCATCAGCGGGAGTTTTAGGGGGGAGACCCAGTACTTC
cdr3_aa: CAISGSFRGETQYF

j_call: TRBJ2-3
clone_size: .
v_call: TRBV5-1
d_call: .
cdr3_length: 14
cdr3_nt: TGCGCCACCTCTGAGCCGTCTAGCACAGATACGCAGTATTTT
cdr3_aa: CATSEPSSTDTQYF

j_call: TRBJ2-7
clone_size: .
v_call: TRBV2
d_call: .
cdr3_length: 14
cdr3_nt: TGTGCCAGCAGGAGGGGTGCAGGGGACCACGAGCAGTACTTC
cdr3_aa: CASRRGAGDHEQYF

j_call: TRBJ2-7
clone_size: .
v_call: TRBV6-1
d_call: .
cdr3_length: 14
cdr3_nt: TGTGCCAGCAGACCTCAGGGAGGGGGCTACGAGCAGTACTTC
cdr3_aa: CASRPQGGGYEQYF

j_call: TRBJ2-3
clone_size: .
v_call: TRBV7-9
d_call: TRBD2
cdr3_length: 19
cdr3_nt: TGTGCCAGCAGCTTAACCCCGGGACTAGCGGGAGGGGACACAGATACGCAGTATTTT
cdr3_aa: CASSLTPGLAGGDTDTQYF

j_call: TRBJ1-2
clone_size: few
v_call: TRBV7-9
d_call: .
cdr3_length: 14
cdr3_nt: TGTGCCAGCAGCCCCAGTAACAGGGACTATGGCTACACCTTC
cdr3_aa: CASSPSNRDYGYTF

j_call: TRBJ2-5
clone_size: .
v_call: TRBV10-3
d_call: TRBD2
cdr3_length: 13
cdr3_nt: TGTGCCATCAGTGAAGATAGCGGGGTAACCCAGTACTTC
cdr3_aa: CAISEDSGVTQYF

j_call: TRBJ2-1
clone_size: .
v_call: TRBV28
d_call: .
cdr3_length: 14
cdr3_nt: TGTGCCAGCAGTTTCCCAGGGGAGAATGGTGAGCAGTTCTTC
cdr3_aa: CASSFPGENGEQFF